The sequence of this T cell receptor beta chain was determined in a study of T cell changes during pregnancy in multiple sclerosis. Profiling relied on immunoSEQ multiplex PCR, and the TCRdb table lists in-frame clones only, not all of them. The data hold about 83,000 clones, with roughly nine tenths observed a single time. Germline V gene lookup returns CDR1 MNHEY and CDR2 SMNVEV (reference sequence). V lost 2 bases, J lost 8 bases, and 8 bases stayed unmatched. The CDR3 covers 14 residues. Sequenced material: PBMCs, taken in the first trimester of pregnancy. V and J are TRBV27 and TRBJ1-2; 7 nucleotides match TRBD1. The receptor was derived from a female donor in good health, serving as a control in a pregnancy study. Some clones in this sample may be carry-over from other donors' samples. The CDR3 bases are TGTGCCAGCAGTTTAGGGGACAGTCCTGAGGGCTACACCTTC. Residues: CASSLGDSPEGYTF.